These 17 T cell receptor beta chains share one sample of origin, sequenced in a study of CD8+CD57+ T cells in acquired aplastic anemia. The sequenced patients had an expansion of CD8+CD57+ cells seen by flow cytometry. Profiling that covered TCR beta VDJ and CDR3 relied on genomic DNA as its template. TCRdb reanalysed the reads using MiXCR and keeps one entry per CDR3 protein. The repertoire holds roughly 290,000 distinct CDR3 sequences, 45% to 65% seen once, with roughly 1.2% in the top ten. The sequencing sample was made of sorted CD4+, CD8+, or CD8+CD57+ T cells (not recorded which) from PBMCs. The receptors were gathered from a human donor with aplastic anemia.

This clonotype was detected many times. Here the CDR3 reads CASSGWETQYF. As DNA, the CDR3 is TGCGCCAGCAGCGGATGGGAGACCCAGTACTTC. This chain joins TRBV5-1 and TRBJ2-5; no reliable D call. The CDR3 runs to 11 residues. Trimming left V 4 bases short and J 5 bases short, with 6 bases between. CDR1 and CDR2 from the germline V gene are SGHRS and YFSETQ.

This sequence joins TRBV7-8 and TRBJ2-2; D unclear. Trimming pared 11 bases from V and 4 bases from J, leaving 14 bases between. The CDR3 covers 13 residues. CDR1 and CDR2 from the germline V gene are SGHVS and FQNEAQ. The CDR3 nucleotides are TGTGCCCACACTCCTAGAGGCACCGGGGAGCTGTTTTTT. Translation gives CAHTPRGTGELFF.

The rearrangement links TRBV5-6 to TRBJ1-5; possibly TRBD1 for D (5 bases). This CDR3 comprises 14 residues. V lost 3 bases, J lost 14 bases, and 21 bases lay in between. Germline V gene data show CDR1 as SGHDT and CDR2 as YYEEEE. The CDR3 is CASSSGRTIHYEHF. In DNA form, the CDR3 reads TGTGCCAGCAGCTCAGGAAGGACAATCCACTACGAGCATTTT.

The chain is built from TRBV6-4 and TRBJ2-1; D is possibly TRBD2 (6 bases). The CDR3 runs 13 residues. Germline V gene data show CDR1 as MRHNA and CDR2 as SNTAGT. V dropped 5 bases and J dropped 4 bases, with 9 bases sitting between them. The CDR3 here is CASSIAEYNEQFF. The CDR3 nucleotides are TGTGCCAGCAGTATAGCGGAATACAATGAGCAGTTCTTC.

The chain couples TRBV19 to TRBJ2-7, with 9 bases aligning to TRBD1. Germline CDR1 and CDR2: LNHDA and SQIVND (reference sequence). V trimming: 5 bases; J trimming: 3 bases; junction bases outside the gene matches: 5. CDR3 length: 14 amino acids. CDR3 region: CASSAAGQGYEQYF. Here the CDR3 DNA reads TGTGCCAGTAGTGCTGCGGGACAGGGCTACGAGCAGTACTTC.

In its sample, this clonotype was seen once. The rearrangement joins TRBV7-9 to TRBJ1-4; D perhaps matches TRBD1 (5 bases). Trimming shortened V by 2 bases and J by 6 bases, and 10 bases separated the two germline ends. CDR1 and CDR2 from the germline V gene are SEHNR and FQNEAQ (reference sequence). This CDR3 region has 14 residues. The CDR3 region is CASSLIRDHEKLFF. The DNA for the CDR3 is TGTGCCAGCAGCTTAATTCGGGACCATGAAAAACTGTTTTTT.

J is TRBJ2-3 and V is TRBV20-1; 8 positions agree with TRBD1. There are 15 residues in the CDR3. In germline, CDR1 is DFQATT, CDR2 SNEGSKA (reference sequence). V lost 1 base, J lost 6 bases, and 9 bases stayed unmatched. The CDR3 region is CSARAMTGDLDTQYF. For the CDR3, the DNA is TGCAGTGCTAGAGCGATGACAGGGGATTTGGATACGCAGTATTTT.

A remark on this clonotype: One end of the junction does not line up with germline, which may come from a read error. The chain recombines TRBV7-3 with TRBJ1-3; tentative D call: TRBD1 (5 bases). Germline CDR1 reads SGHTA; CDR2 reads FQGTGA. The CDR3 loop spans 15 amino acids. The CDR3 DNA follows: TGTGCTAGCAGCTTGGGTCAGGGCTCTGGAAACACCATATATTTT. It codes for CASSLGQGSGNTIYF.

The chain links TRBV9 to TRBJ2-5; D could derive from TRBD1 or TRBD2 (5 bases each). With 3 bases removed from V and 5 bases from J, the gap between germline ends came to 11 bases. The CDR3 contains 13 residues. Germline values: CDR1 SGDLS, CDR2 YYNGEE. The CDR3 region is CASSAGPEETQYF. CDR3 bases: TGTGCCAGCAGCGCGGGGCCAGAGGAGACCCAGTACTTC.

To note about this clonotype: An end of the junction does not agree with germline; a read error may underlie this. The CDR3 sequence is CASTREQGVTYGYTF. The DNA of the CDR3 is TGTGCGAGTACGAGGGAACAGGGGGTCACCTATGGCTACACCTTC. The chain recombines TRBV19 with TRBJ1-2, with 8 bases aligning to TRBD1. The germline CDR1 and CDR2 sequences are LNHDA and SQIVND (reference sequence). The CDR3 sequence is 15 residues long.

CDR3 in amino acids: CASSEFDNSGSTKETQYF. The CDR3 DNA sequence: TGTGCCAGCAGTGAATTCGATAATAGCGGGAGTACCAAGGAGACCCAGTACTTC. The chain joins TRBV25-1 to TRBJ2-5; TRBD2 aligns across 9 bases. The germline V gene has CDR1 MGHDK and CDR2 SYGVNS. The CDR3 is 18 amino acids. V was clipped by 1 base and J by 5 bases; unmatched bases: 14.

The CDR3 region is CASSEQDTQYF. In nucleotides, the CDR3 is TGTGCCAGCAGTGAACAAGATACGCAGTATTTT. The rearrangement uses TRBV7-3 and TRBJ2-3; D call uncertain. CDR3 length: 11 residues. Germline CDR1 reads SGHTA; CDR2 reads FQGTGA. With 6 bases removed from V and 5 bases from J, the gap between germline ends came to 6 bases. Full variable domain (remainder filled in from reference TRBV7-3 and TRBJ2-3): GAGVSQTPSNKVTEKGKYVELRCDPISGHTALYWYRQSLGQGPEFLIYFQGTGAADDSGLPNDRFFAVRPEGSVSTLKIQRTERGDSAVYLCASSEQDTQYFGPGTRLTVL.

This clonotype has ten or more counts. The V call is TRBV6-5, the J call TRBJ1-2; maybe TRBD1 (5 bases). This CDR3 is built from 13 residues. V was cut by 6 bases and J by 7 bases, with 15 bases left in between. Germline values: CDR1 MNHEY, CDR2 SVGAGI. Written as DNA, the CDR3 is TGTGCCAGCAGGACCGGGACGGATAGTGGCTACACCTTC. It specifies CASRTGTDSGYTF.

This clonotype has a count of ten or more. The gene calls are TRBV11-3 and TRBJ2-2, with D possibly matching TRBD1 (5 bases). Trimming pared 1 base from V and 7 bases from J, leaving 7 bases between. Germline V gene data show CDR1 as SGHNT and CDR2 as YENEEA. This CDR3 comprises 13 residues. As DNA, the CDR3 is TGTGCCAGCAGCTTAGGGGGCTACGGGGAGCTGTTTTTT. Translation: CASSLGGYGELFF.

Here the CDR3 reads CASSSQAGGHEQFF. CDR3 in DNA: TGTGCCAGCAGTTCCCAAGCGGGGGGGCATGAGCAGTTCTTC. The chain links TRBV6-5 to TRBJ2-1; TRBD2 matches 10 bases. V trimming: 4 bases; J trimming: 8 bases; junction bases outside the gene matches: 5. The CDR3 length is 14 residues. CDR1 and CDR2 (germline): MNHEY, SVGAGI.

The rearrangement uses TRBV29-1 and TRBJ2-2; D is uncertain. Trimming took off 6 bases at V and 6 bases at J, with 11 bases between the two ends. Germline CDR1 SQVTM, CDR2 ANQGSEA. CDR3 length: 12 amino acids. The CDR3 here is CSVLLGSGELFF. DNA of the CDR3: TGCAGCGTGTTGCTTGGCTCCGGGGAGCTGTTTTTT.

Ten or more counts support this clonotype. V and J are TRBV7-2 and TRBJ2-5; D is uncertain. The germline V and J ends were trimmed by 0 bases and 0 bases, with 11 bases remaining between them. In germline, CDR1 is SGHTA, CDR2 FQGNSA. The CDR3 sequence is 16 residues long. The CDR3 DNA reads TGTGCCAGCAGCTTAGCCCCATTGGGGAACCAAGAGACCCAGTACTTC. Protein: CASSLAPLGNQETQYF.